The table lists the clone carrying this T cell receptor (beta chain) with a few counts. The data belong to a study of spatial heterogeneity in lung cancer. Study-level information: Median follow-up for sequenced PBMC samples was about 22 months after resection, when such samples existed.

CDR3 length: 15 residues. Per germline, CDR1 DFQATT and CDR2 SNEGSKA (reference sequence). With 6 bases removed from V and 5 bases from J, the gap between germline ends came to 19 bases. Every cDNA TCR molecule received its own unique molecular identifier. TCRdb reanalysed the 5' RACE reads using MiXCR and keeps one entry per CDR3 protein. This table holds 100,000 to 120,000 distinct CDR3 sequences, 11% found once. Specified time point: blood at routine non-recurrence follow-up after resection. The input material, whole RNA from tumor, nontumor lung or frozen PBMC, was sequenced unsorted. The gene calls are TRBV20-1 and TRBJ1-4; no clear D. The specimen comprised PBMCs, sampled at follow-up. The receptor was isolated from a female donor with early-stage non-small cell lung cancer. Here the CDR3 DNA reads TGCAGTGCCACCGTCACACGAGGCCTCAATGAAAAACTGTTTTTT. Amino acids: CSATVTRGLNEKLFF.